These 11 T cell receptor beta chains were sequenced from one sample in a study of T cell responses to AZD1222 COVID-19 vaccine (dated by TCRdb to the early 2020s). What the time point label conveys for this sample: about 28 days (+/-7) after the second vaccine dose. The library was made by the immunoSEQ multiplex PCR assay. TCRdb provides this immuneACCESS table in a form limited to in-frame rearrangements. Some clones are lacking; in checked studies, under half of them reflect an unresolved V gene, and why the rest are absent is not known. The sample profile shows approximately 150,000 clones; 91% of them were found once. Less than 1.5% of the sample comes from the top ten. The sample here was peripheral blood, taken 28 days after the second AZD1222 dose. These receptors all come from an adult who received the AZD1222 COVID-19 vaccine.

This clone appeared a few times. The chain links TRBV19 to TRBJ2-3; D is perhaps TRBD1 (5 bases). This CDR3 contains 17 residues. Germline CDR1 LNHDA, CDR2 SQIVND (reference sequence). Between the trimmed V and J ends, which lost 4 bases and 3 bases, there was a span of 20 bases. CDR3 sequence: CASSTRNGALGTDTQYF. As DNA, the CDR3 is TGTGCCAGTAGTACCAGGAATGGGGCTTTGGGTACAGATACGCAGTATTTT.

This clone appeared a single time. The chain recombines TRBV9 with TRBJ1-1; D not resolved. The germline V gene has CDR1 SGDLS and CDR2 YYNGEE. There are 13 residues in the CDR3. The V and J ends lost 4 bases and 1 base respectively, with 8 bases between them. In DNA, the CDR3 is TGTGCCAGCAGCCCGACATCGAACACTGAAGCTTTCTTT. Its protein product is CASSPTSNTEAFF.

The CDR3 reads CASSKRQGRETQYF. The CDR3 DNA reads TGTGCCAGCAGCAAGAGACAGGGCCGAGAGACCCAGTACTTC. The chain recombines TRBV7-2 with TRBJ2-5, with 7 bases that match TRBD1. This CDR3 has 14 residues. J lost 4 bases, V lost 5 bases, and 7 bases had no gene match. CDR1 SGHTA and CDR2 FQGNSA come from the germline V gene.

This clone has only one observation. V usage is TRBV25-1 and J usage is TRBJ1-2, with a weak D call TRBD1 (5 bases). V was shortened by 1 base and J by 2 bases, with 11 bases between the two germline ends. The V gene's germline CDR1 is MGHDK and CDR2 SYGVNS. The CDR3 totals 15 residues. CDR3 sequence: CASSEFGAVNYGYTF. In DNA form, the CDR3 reads TGTGCCAGCAGTGAATTCGGGGCGGTAAACTATGGCTACACCTTC.

The chain links TRBV7-9 to TRBJ1-4; possibly TRBD1 for D (6 bases). V dropped 7 bases and J dropped 5 bases, with 14 bases sitting between them. The CDR3 loop spans 14 amino acids. CDR1 SEHNR and CDR2 FQNEAQ come from the germline V gene (reference sequence). The CDR3 protein is CASTEGGSNEKLFF. The CDR3 bases are TGTGCCAGCACCGAAGGGGGATCAAATGAAAAACTGTTTTTT.

The gene calls are TRBV10-3 and TRBJ1-5; 9 nucleotides match TRBD1. The ends lost 8 bases at V and 4 bases at J; junction bases unmatched: 6. Germline-derived CDR1 and CDR2 are ENHRY and SYGVKD. There are 14 residues in the CDR3. CDR3 region: CAIRRTGDNQPQHF. The CDR3 region has the DNA TGTGCCATCCGACGGACAGGGGATAATCAGCCCCAGCATTTT.

The rearrangement joins TRBV7-9 to TRBJ1-4, with D possibly being TRBD1 (6 bases). This CDR3 is 13 amino acids long. CDR1 and CDR2 from the germline V gene are SEHNR and FQNEAQ (reference sequence). V gave up 0 bases and J gave up 9 bases, with 8 bases separating them. This chain's CDR3 is CASSLAGGKKLFF. The CDR3 DNA is TGTGCCAGCAGCTTAGCAGGGGGTAAAAAACTGTTTTTT.

The V and J genes are TRBV2 and TRBJ2-7; a weak D match, TRBD1 (5 bases). In germline, CDR1 is SNHLY, CDR2 FYNNEI. The CDR3 runs 14 residues. V lost 4 bases and J lost 3, with 13 bases in between. The CDR3 protein is CASSVGQGHYEQYF. CDR3 DNA sequence: TGTGCCAGCAGTGTAGGGCAGGGCCACTACGAGCAGTACTTC.

Here the CDR3 reads CAPARRRRDTIYF. The CDR3 nucleotides read TGTGCCCCCGCCCGGAGGAGGAGGGACACCATATATTTT. The chain carries TRBV21-1 and TRBJ1-3. TRBV21-1 is shown as a pseudogene. The CDR3 length is 13 residues.

The chain joins TRBV10-3 to TRBJ2-7, with 7 bases aligning to TRBD1. CDR3 length: 13 amino acids. V lost 7 bases, J lost 6 bases, and 9 bases stayed unmatched. Germline values: CDR1 ENHRY, CDR2 SYGVKD. CDR3 sequence: CAITGRQGGEQYF. CDR3 DNA: TGTGCCATCACAGGAAGACAGGGTGGCGAGCAGTACTTC.

V usage is TRBV4-3 and J usage is TRBJ1-1; 7 bases are shared with TRBD1. Germline CDR1 is LGHNA and CDR2 is YSLEER. V shed 3 bases and J 5 bases; nucleotides not matched to a gene: 6. This CDR3 comprises 14 residues. CDR3 sequence reads: CASSQGAGGTEAFF. The CDR3 DNA reads TGCGCCAGCAGCCAGGGTGCAGGGGGAACTGAAGCTTTCTTT.